Each of the 19 T cell receptor beta chains below was sequenced from the same sample in a study of cytomegalovirus exposure and HLA in healthy donors. PCR employed 60 Vbeta and 13 Jbeta primers. Repertoires were generated with immunoSEQ multiplex PCR, while TCRdb's copy carries only in-frame clones and drops some. The sample shows 75,000 to 90,000 clones, approximately 77% of them seen only once. Material: PBMCs. The receptors shown here come from a woman between 35 and 50 years old in good health and CMV-seropositive.

The chain joins TRBV2 to TRBJ1-1; no firm D call. Deletions cut 4 bases from V and 1 base from J, with 13 bases between. CDR1 and CDR2 (germline): SNHLY, FYNNEI. This CDR3 contains 15 residues. In DNA form, the CDR3 reads TGTGCCAGCAGTGGGACTGGGTCAAGGAACACTGAAGCTTTCTTT. This sequence encodes CASSGTGSRNTEAFF. Full variable domain (remainder filled in from reference TRBV2 and TRBJ1-1): EPEVTQTPSHQVTQMGQEVILRCVPISNHLYFYWYRQILGQKVEFLVSFYNNEISEKSEIFDDQFSVERPDGSNFTLKIRSTKLEDSAMYFCASSGTGSRNTEAFFGQGTRLTVV.

Concerning this clone: Other nucleotide sequences from this sample produce the same CDR3. The V and J genes are TRBV30 and TRBJ2-7; D perhaps matches TRBD2 (5 bases). V lost 2 bases and J lost 4, with 6 bases in between. The germline V gene has CDR1 GTSNPN and CDR2 SVGIG (reference sequence). There are 11 residues in the CDR3. The CDR3 region is CAWSSGYEQYF. The CDR3 bases are TGTGCCTGGAGTTCGGGGTACGAGCAGTACTTC.

The V call is TRBV5-5, the J call TRBJ1-1; TRBD1 matches at 8 bases. Trimming at V came to 1 base and at J to 4 bases, leaving 3 bases not matched to a gene. This CDR3 spans 14 amino acids. Per germline, CDR1 SGHKS and CDR2 YYEKEE (reference sequence). The chain's CDR3 is CASSLTGTGTEAFF. DNA for the CDR3: TGTGCCAGCAGCTTGACCGGGACAGGCACTGAAGCTTTCTTT.

The chain joins TRBV4-3 to TRBJ1-1; D might be TRBD1 (6 bases). The germline V and J ends were trimmed by 0 bases and 11 bases, with 13 bases remaining between them. The CDR3 is made up of 13 amino acids. Germline-derived CDR1 and CDR2 are LGHNA and YSLEER. CDR3 in amino acids: CASSQEVWQGAFF. CDR3 nucleotides: TGCGCCAGCAGCCAAGAGGTCTGGCAGGGGGCTTTCTTT.

The chain recombines TRBV15 with TRBJ1-2; the match to TRBD1 covers 8 bases. With V trimmed by 1 base and J by 2 bases, 3 bases remained unmatched. The CDR3 covers 15 residues. Germline assignment: CDR1 LNHNV and CDR2 YYDKDF (reference sequence). CDR3 in amino acids: CATSRGDRGNYGYTF. CDR3 bases: TGTGCCACCAGCAGAGGAGACAGGGGAAACTATGGCTACACCTTC.

This rearrangement joins TRBV10-3 to TRBJ1-3; weak D call: TRBD1 (6 bases). The CDR3 consists of 13 residues. Trimming stripped 11 bases from V and 4 bases from J, with 15 bases between. Germline values: CDR1 ENHRY, CDR2 SYGVKD. This chain's CDR3 is CASEQGAGNTIYF. CDR3 in DNA: TGTGCCTCGGAACAGGGTGCCGGAAACACCATATATTTT.

This sequence joins TRBV6-6 and TRBJ2-1; 7 bases map to TRBD2. J gave up 9 bases and V 4 bases, and 12 bases lay outside the gene matches. Germline assignment: CDR1 MNHNY and CDR2 SVGAGI (reference sequence). The CDR3 consists of 15 residues. DNA for the CDR3: TGTGCCAGCAGTTCGCGGAGGGAGGGCCGGAGTGAGCAGTTCTTC. Amino acids: CASSSRREGRSEQFF.

This clone was counted only a few times. V usage is TRBV30 and J usage is TRBJ1-6, with 7 positions matching TRBD1. This CDR3 is 14 amino acids long. Germline CDR1 and CDR2: GTSNPN and SVGIG (reference sequence). With V trimmed by 2 bases and J by 10 bases, 8 bases remained unmatched. CDR3 sequence reads: CAWSTGQEGSPLHF. CDR3 nucleotides: TGTGCCTGGAGTACCGGACAGGAGGGGTCACCCCTCCACTTT.

The V gene is TRBV7-2, the J gene TRBJ1-1, with D uncertain. V was pared by 6 bases and J by 0 bases, with 8 bases between. The CDR3 is 13 residues long. Per germline, CDR1 SGHTA and CDR2 FQGNSA. The CDR3 spells CASSYLVNTEAFF. The CDR3 nucleotides read TGTGCCAGCAGTTACTTGGTGAACACTGAAGCTTTCTTT.

The chain is built from TRBV30 and TRBJ1-5, with a weak D call TRBD1 (5 bases). The CDR3 extends over 13 amino acids. V was shortened by 3 bases and J by 11 bases, with 17 bases between the two germline ends. Germline V CDR1 and CDR2: GTSNPN, SVGIG (reference sequence). CDR3 nucleotide sequence: TGTGCCTGGAGGGGGCAGGGCGTACAGTCCCAGCATTTT. Its protein product is CAWRGQGVQSQHF.

The sample holds one count of this clone. The J gene is TRBJ2-7, the V gene TRBV5-1, with 8 bases lining up with TRBD2. The CDR3 runs to 15 residues. V was pared by 4 bases and J by 4 bases, with 10 bases of the junction left unmatched. Germline V gives CDR1 SGHRS, CDR2 YFSETQ. DNA of the CDR3: TGCGCCAGCAGCCCGGCCGGGACTAGAATTTACGAGCAGTACTTC. It specifies CASSPAGTRIYEQYF.

The chain uses TRBV19 and TRBJ2-5; D may be TRBD1 (7 bases). The CDR3 is 13 residues long. The V end lost 4 bases, the J end lost 5 bases, and 11 bases lay between the germline ends. From germline, CDR1 is LNHDA and CDR2 SQIVND (reference sequence). The CDR3 is CASSTTGRETQYF. In DNA, the CDR3 is TGTGCCAGTAGTACGACAGGGAGGGAGACCCAGTACTTC.

The chain has TRBV5-4 and TRBJ1-4; D may be TRBD1 (6 bases). Germline V gene data show CDR1 as SGHNT and CDR2 as YYREEE (reference sequence). Trimming shortened V by 2 bases and J by 2 bases, and 10 bases separated the two germline ends. The CDR3 runs 15 residues. The CDR3 is CASSFDRQTNEKLFF. Here the CDR3 DNA reads TGTGCCAGCAGCTTCGACAGGCAGACTAATGAAAAACTGTTTTTT.

The chain carries TRBV27 and TRBJ1-1; TRBD1 aligns across 11 bases. The CDR3 runs 17 residues. Germline trimming cut 5 bases from V and 0 bases from J; bases unmatched to any gene: 8. Per germline, CDR1 MNHEY and CDR2 SMNVEV (reference sequence). The chain's CDR3 is CASSPGTGGLMNTEAFF. As DNA, the CDR3 is TGTGCCAGCAGTCCTGGGACAGGGGGTCTCATGAACACTGAAGCTTTCTTT.

This clone was observed a handful of times. V gene TRBV6-1 combines with J gene TRBJ1-4; the D is unclear. V lost 3 bases and J lost 0, with 5 bases in between. This CDR3 is built from 14 residues. CDR1 MNHNS and CDR2 SASEGT come from the germline V gene. The CDR3 reads CASSDSPTNEKLFF. As DNA, the CDR3 is TGTGCCAGCAGTGATAGCCCAACTAATGAAAAACTGTTTTTT.

The chain employs TRBV19 and TRBJ2-2, with D possibly matching TRBD1 (7 bases). Germline values: CDR1 LNHDA, CDR2 SQIVND (reference sequence). The CDR3 extends over 17 amino acids. Trimming removed 0 bases at V and 3 bases at J, with 14 bases between. The CDR3 sequence: CASSIDGGTVYTGELFF. The CDR3, as DNA: TGTGCCAGTAGTATAGATGGGGGGACAGTATACACCGGGGAGCTGTTTTTT.

This chain joins TRBV11-2 and TRBJ1-2; D is possibly TRBD1 (5 bases). Germline V gives CDR1 SGHAT, CDR2 FQNNGV. Trimming took off 5 bases at V and 14 bases at J, with 12 bases between the two ends. CDR3 size: 10 residues. Here the CDR3 reads CASSPDRPTF. CDR3 sequence (DNA): TGTGCCAGCAGCCCCGACAGACCTACCTTC.

V usage is TRBV5-1 and J usage is TRBJ2-1; D is undetermined. The germline V gene has CDR1 SGHRS and CDR2 YFSETQ. Trimming shortened V by 0 bases and J by 4 bases, and 8 bases separated the two germline ends. The CDR3 contains 14 residues. DNA for the CDR3: TGCGCCAGCAGCTTGGAGGAGATATACAATGAGCAGTTCTTC. Translation gives CASSLEEIYNEQFF.

The chain uses TRBV12-1 and TRBJ1-1. TRBV12-1 is deemed a pseudogene. This CDR3 comprises 14 residues. As DNA, the CDR3 is TGTGCCAGCAGCACGGGGACTACGAACACTGAAGCTTTCTTT. As protein: CASSTGTTNTEAFF.